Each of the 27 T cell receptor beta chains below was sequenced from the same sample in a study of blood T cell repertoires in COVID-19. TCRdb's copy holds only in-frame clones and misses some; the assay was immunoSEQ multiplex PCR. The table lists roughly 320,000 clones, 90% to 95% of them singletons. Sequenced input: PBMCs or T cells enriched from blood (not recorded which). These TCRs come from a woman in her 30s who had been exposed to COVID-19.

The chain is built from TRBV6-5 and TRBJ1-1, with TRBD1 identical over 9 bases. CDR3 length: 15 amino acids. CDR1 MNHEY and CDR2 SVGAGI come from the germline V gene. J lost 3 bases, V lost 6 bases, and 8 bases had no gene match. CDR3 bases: TGTGCCAGCAGAGTACAGGGGGCTCGGGACACTGAAGCTTTCTTT. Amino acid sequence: CASRVQGARDTEAFF.

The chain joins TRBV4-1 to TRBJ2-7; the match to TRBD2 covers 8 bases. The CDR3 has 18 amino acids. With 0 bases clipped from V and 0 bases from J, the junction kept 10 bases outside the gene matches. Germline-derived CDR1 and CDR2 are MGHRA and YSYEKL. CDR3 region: CASSQDRRRGAVSYEQYF. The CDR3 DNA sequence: TGCGCCAGCAGCCAAGATCGGAGGCGGGGGGCCGTCTCCTACGAGCAGTACTTC.

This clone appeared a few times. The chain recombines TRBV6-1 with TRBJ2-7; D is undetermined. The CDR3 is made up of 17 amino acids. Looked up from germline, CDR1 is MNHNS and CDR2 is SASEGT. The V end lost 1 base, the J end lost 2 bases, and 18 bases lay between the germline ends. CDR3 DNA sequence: TGTGCCAGCAGTGAAGAGGTGGGTTTAGGAGAGGCCTACGAGCAGTACTTC. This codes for CASSEEVGLGEAYEQYF.

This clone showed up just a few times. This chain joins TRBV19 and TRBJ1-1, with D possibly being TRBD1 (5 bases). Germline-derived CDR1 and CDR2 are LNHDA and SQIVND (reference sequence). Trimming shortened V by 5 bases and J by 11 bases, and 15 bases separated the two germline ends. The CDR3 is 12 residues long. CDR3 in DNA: TGTGCCAGTAGTCTCTCAGGGCGGTGGGCTTTCTTT. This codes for CASSLSGRWAFF.

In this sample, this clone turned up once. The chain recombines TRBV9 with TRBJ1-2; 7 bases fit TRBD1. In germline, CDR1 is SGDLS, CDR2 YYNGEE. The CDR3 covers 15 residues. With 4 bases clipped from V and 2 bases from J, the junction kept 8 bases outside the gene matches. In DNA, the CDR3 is TGTGCCAGCAGCCCGCGACAGGGTACCAACTATGGCTACACCTTC. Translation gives CASSPRQGTNYGYTF.

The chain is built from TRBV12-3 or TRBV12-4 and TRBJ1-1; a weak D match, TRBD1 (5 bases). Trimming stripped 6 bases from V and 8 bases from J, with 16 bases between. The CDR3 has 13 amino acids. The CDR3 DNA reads TGTGCCAGCAGCCTCAGGGAGGGCGGCGAAGCTTTCTTT. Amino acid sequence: CASSLREGGEAFF.

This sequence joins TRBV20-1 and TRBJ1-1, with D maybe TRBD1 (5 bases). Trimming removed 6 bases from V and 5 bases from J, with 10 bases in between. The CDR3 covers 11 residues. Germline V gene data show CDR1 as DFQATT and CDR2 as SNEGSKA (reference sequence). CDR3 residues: CSARQYTEAFF. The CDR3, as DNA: TGCAGTGCGAGACAGTATACTGAAGCTTTCTTT.

The DNA for the CDR3 is TGTGCCAGCAGCCAAGGTGGGACAGTTATTCAAGAGACCCAGTACTTC. Amino acids: CASSQGGTVIQETQYF. The rearrangement joins TRBV4-2 to TRBJ2-5; TRBD1 matches at 7 bases. The germline V gene has CDR1 LGHNA and CDR2 YNFKEQ. V gave up 1 base and J gave up 2 bases; unmatched junction bases: 7. The CDR3 spans 16 residues.

This chain's CDR3 is CASSKASGRAGDEKLFF. The CDR3 coding sequence is TGTGCCAGCAGCAAAGCGTCCGGGAGGGCAGGAGATGAAAAACTGTTTTTT. J is TRBJ1-4 and V is TRBV21-1. TRBV21-1 is a documented pseudogene. The CDR3 totals 17 residues.

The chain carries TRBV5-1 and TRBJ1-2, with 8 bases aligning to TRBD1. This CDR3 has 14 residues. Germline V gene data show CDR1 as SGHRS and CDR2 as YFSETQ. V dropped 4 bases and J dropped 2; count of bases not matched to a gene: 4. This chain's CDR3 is CASSAGDRNYGYTF. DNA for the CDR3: TGCGCCAGCAGCGCGGGGGACAGGAACTATGGCTACACCTTC.

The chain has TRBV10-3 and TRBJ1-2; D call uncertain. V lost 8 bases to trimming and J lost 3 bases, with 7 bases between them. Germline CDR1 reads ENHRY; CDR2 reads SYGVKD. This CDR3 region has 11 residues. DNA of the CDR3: TGTGCCATCGAGTCCTACTATGGCTACACCTTC. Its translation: CAIESYYGYTF.

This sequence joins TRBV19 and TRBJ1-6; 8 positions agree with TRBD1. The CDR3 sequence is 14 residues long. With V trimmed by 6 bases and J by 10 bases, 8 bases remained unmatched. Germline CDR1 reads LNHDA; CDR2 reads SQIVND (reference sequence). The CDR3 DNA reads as TGTGCCAGTAGCACAGGGGGGGGGTGGTCACCCCTCCACTTT. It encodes CASSTGGGWSPLHF.

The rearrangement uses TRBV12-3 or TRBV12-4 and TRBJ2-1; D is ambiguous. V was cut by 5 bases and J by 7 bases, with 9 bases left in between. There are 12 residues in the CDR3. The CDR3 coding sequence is TGTGCCAGCAGTACCACTTCGAATGAGCAGTTCTTC. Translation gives CASSTTSNEQFF.

The CDR3 bases are TGTGCCAGTAGTAGAAGGGAGGGCTCAGCTAATGAAAAACTGTTTTTT. Translating gives CASSRREGSANEKLFF. The chain is built from TRBV19 and TRBJ1-4; D ambiguous. This CDR3 has 16 residues. The ends were cut back, 4 bases at V and 3 bases at J, with 15 bases in the middle. Germline CDR1 and CDR2: LNHDA and SQIVND (reference sequence).

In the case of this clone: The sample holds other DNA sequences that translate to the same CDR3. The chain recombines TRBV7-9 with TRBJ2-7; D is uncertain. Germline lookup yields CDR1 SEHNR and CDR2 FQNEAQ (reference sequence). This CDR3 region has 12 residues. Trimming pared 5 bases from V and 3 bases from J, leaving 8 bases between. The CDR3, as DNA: TGTGCCAGCAGCCCTAGTAACTACGAGCAGTACTTC. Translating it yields CASSPSNYEQYF.

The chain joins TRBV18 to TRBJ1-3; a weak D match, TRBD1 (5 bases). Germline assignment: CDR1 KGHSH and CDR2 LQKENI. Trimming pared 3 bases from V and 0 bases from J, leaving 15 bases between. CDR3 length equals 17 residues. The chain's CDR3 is CASSPVAGPYSGNTIYF. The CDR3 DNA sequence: TGTGCCAGCTCACCGGTTGCAGGGCCGTACTCTGGAAACACCATATATTTT.

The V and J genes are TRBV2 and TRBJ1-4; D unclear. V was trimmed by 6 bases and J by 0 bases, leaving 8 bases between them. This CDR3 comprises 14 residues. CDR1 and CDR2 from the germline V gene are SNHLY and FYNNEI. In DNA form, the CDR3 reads TGTGCCAGCAGCTATACTTCAACTAATGAAAAACTGTTTTTT. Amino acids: CASSYTSTNEKLFF. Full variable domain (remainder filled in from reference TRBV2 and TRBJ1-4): EPEVTQTPSHQVTQMGQEVILRCVPISNHLYFYWYRQILGQKVEFLVSFYNNEISEKSEIFDDQFSVERPDGSNFTLKIRSTKLEDSAMYFCASSYTSTNEKLFFGSGTQLSVL.

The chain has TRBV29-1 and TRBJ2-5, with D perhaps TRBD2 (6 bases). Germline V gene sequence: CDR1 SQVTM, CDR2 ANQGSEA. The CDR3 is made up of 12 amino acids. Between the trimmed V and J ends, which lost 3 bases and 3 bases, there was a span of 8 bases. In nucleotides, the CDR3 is TGCAGCGTTGATCCGGGGGAAGAGACCCAGTACTTC. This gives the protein CSVDPGEETQYF.

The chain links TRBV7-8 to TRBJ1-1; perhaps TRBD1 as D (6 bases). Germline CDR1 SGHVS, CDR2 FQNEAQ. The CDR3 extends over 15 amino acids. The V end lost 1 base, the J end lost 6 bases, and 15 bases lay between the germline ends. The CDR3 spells CASSLVPGGSPEAFF. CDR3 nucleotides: TGTGCCAGCAGCTTAGTCCCTGGGGGCTCCCCTGAAGCTTTCTTT.

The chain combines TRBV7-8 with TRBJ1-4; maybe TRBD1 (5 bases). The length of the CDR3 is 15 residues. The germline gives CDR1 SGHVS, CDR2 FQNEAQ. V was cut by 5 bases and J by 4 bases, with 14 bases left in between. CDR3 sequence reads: CASSLGTGVNEKLFF. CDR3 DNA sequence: TGTGCCAGCAGCCTTGGGACGGGGGTTAATGAAAAACTGTTTTTT.

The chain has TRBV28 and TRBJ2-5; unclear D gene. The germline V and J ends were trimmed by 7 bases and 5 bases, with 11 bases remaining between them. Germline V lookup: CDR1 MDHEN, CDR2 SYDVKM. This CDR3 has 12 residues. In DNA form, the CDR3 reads TGTGCCAGCAAAACTCCCCTGGAGACCCAGTACTTC. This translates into CASKTPLETQYF.

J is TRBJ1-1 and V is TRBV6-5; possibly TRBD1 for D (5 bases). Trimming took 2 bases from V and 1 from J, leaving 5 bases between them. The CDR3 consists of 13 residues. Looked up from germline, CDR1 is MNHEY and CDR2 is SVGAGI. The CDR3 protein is CASSYDRNTEAFF. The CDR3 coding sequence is TGTGCCAGCAGTTACGACAGGAACACTGAAGCTTTCTTT.

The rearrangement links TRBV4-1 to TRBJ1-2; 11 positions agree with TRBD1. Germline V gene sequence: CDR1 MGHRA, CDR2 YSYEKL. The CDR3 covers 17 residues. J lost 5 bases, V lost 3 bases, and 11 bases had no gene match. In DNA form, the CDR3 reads TGCGCCAGCAGCCATCCGGGACAGGGGGGATTGGGGTATGGCTACACCTTC. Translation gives CASSHPGQGGLGYGYTF.

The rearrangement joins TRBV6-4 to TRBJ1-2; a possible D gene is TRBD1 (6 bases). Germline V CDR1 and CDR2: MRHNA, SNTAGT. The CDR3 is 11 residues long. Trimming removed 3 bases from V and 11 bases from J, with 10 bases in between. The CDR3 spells CASSEGGAYTF. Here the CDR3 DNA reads TGTGCCAGCAGTGAAGGGGGAGCGTACACCTTC.

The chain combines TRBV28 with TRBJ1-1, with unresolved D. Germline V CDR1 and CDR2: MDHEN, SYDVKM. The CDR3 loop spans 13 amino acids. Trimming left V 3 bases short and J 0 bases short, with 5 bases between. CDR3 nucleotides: TGTGCCAGCAGTTTTTATATGAACACTGAAGCTTTCTTT. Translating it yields CASSFYMNTEAFF. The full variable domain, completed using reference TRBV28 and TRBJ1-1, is DVKVTQSSRYLVKRTGEKVFLECVQDMDHENMFWYRQDPGLGLRLIYFSYDVKMKEKGDIPEGYSVSREKKERFSLILESASTNQTSMYLCASSFYMNTEAFFGQGTRLTVV.

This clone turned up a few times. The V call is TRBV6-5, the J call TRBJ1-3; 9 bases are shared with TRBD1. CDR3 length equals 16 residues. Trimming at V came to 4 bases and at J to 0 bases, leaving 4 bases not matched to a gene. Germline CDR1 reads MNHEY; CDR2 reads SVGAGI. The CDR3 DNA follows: TGTGCCAGCAGTTCCGGGACAGGGTTCTCTGGAAACACCATATATTTT. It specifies CASSSGTGFSGNTIYF.

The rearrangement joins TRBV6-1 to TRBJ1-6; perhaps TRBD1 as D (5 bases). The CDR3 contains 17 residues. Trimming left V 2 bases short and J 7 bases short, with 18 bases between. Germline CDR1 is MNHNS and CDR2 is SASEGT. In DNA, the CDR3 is TGTGCCAGCAGTGAACCGGCCGGAGGGACGAGCAATTCACCCCTCCACTTT. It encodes CASSEPAGGTSNSPLHF.